The 18 T cell receptor beta chains presented below share a single source sample, sequenced in a study of CD8 T cells in ankylosing spondylitis. Findings of the study overall: Seemingly characteristic of ankylosing spondylitis blood was a TCR beta motif consisting of about 8 highly homologous variants.

No antigens are known for them. TCRdb re-called the 5' RACE reads through MiXCR, storing one row per CDR3 protein. The repertoire includes around 440,000 distinct CDR3 sequences, roughly a sixth of them detected once, and just over 1% sits in the top ten. Sequences were obtained from blood, either unsorted or a sorted T cell fraction (not recorded which). These receptors originate from a male donor with ankylosing spondylitis.

In this sample, this clonotype turned up a few times. This chain links TRBV12-3 or TRBV12-4 with TRBJ1-1, with D maybe TRBD1 (5 bases). The V gene lost 3 bases and the J gene lost 6 bases, with 8 bases spanning the gap. This CDR3 is built from 12 residues. The CDR3 sequence is CASSFPGPEAFF. In DNA form, the CDR3 reads TGTGCCAGCAGTTTTCCGGGACCTGAAGCTTTCTTT.

There are a few counts of this clonotype. This chain connects TRBV28 to TRBJ1-5; TRBD1 aligns across 8 bases. The CDR3 consists of 16 residues. Germline CDR1 and CDR2: MDHEN and SYDVKM. J was trimmed by 0 bases and V by 8 bases; bases with no gene match: 9. In DNA, the CDR3 is TGTGCCAGCGGGGGCGACAGGGGTTATAGCAATCAGCCCCAGCATTTT. Protein: CASGGDRGYSNQPQHF.

This clonotype was counted at least ten times. This chain uses TRBV12-3 or TRBV12-4 with TRBJ2-7; D unclear. The V end lost 3 bases, the J end lost 2 bases, and 8 bases lay between the germline ends. The CDR3 covers 13 residues. CDR3 amino acids: CASSFGLPYEQYF. DNA of the CDR3: TGTGCCAGCAGTTTTGGCTTACCCTACGAGCAGTACTTC.

This clonotype was detected a few times. The CDR3 sequence is CASIKPTGRGGRSTEAFF. The CDR3 nucleotides are TGTGCCAGCATCAAGCCCACAGGGAGGGGAGGTCGCAGCACTGAAGCTTTCTTT. This chain links TRBV11-2 with TRBJ1-1, with a weak D call TRBD1 (6 bases). Germline V gene data show CDR1 as SGHAT and CDR2 as FQNNGV. V was shortened by 7 bases and J by 4 bases, with 28 bases between the two germline ends. This CDR3 region has 18 residues.

This clonotype was seen many times. The CDR3 DNA reads TGTGCCAGCAGCTTATTGTTCTTGGGGACAGCTGAAGCTTTCTTT. Translating it yields CASSLLFLGTAEAFF. The chain couples TRBV7-8 to TRBJ1-1, with 7 bases fitting TRBD1. The length of the CDR3 is 15 residues. Germline assignment: CDR1 SGHVS and CDR2 FQNEAQ. V lost 2 bases to trimming and J lost 6 bases; unmatched junction nucleotides: 9.

This sequence joins TRBV2 and TRBJ1-5, with D tentatively TRBD1 (5 bases). This CDR3 spans 15 amino acids. In germline, CDR1 is SNHLY, CDR2 FYNNEI. With 2 bases removed from V and 6 bases from J, the gap between germline ends came to 14 bases. The CDR3 loop reads CASSENGVGGQPQHF. The CDR3 DNA follows: TGTGCCAGCAGTGAAAATGGAGTGGGGGGTCAGCCCCAGCATTTT.

In this sample, this clonotype turned up a few times. This chain links TRBV7-8 with TRBJ1-4, with D tentatively TRBD1 (6 bases). The germline V gene has CDR1 SGHVS and CDR2 FQNEAQ. The CDR3 consists of 17 residues. V was cut by 5 bases and J by 3 bases, with 19 bases left in between. CDR3: CASSHYRGGPANEKLFF. CDR3 sequence (DNA): TGTGCCAGCAGCCATTACCGGGGGGGGCCGGCTAATGAAAAACTGTTTTTT. The full variable domain, its missing parts supplied by reference TRBV7-8 and TRBJ1-4, is GAGVSQSPRYKVAKRGQDVALRCDPISGHVSLFWYQQALGQGPEFLTYFQNEAQLDKSGLPSDRFFAERPEGSVSTLKIQRTQQEDSAVYLCASSHYRGGPANEKLFFGSGTQLSVL.

This clonotype was counted a few times. The chain links TRBV7-8 to TRBJ2-1; 8 nucleotides line up with TRBD1. The junction had 8 bases not matched to a gene; V was cut back by 6 bases and J by 4 bases. The CDR3 covers 15 residues. The germline gives CDR1 SGHVS, CDR2 FQNEAQ. CDR3 DNA sequence: TGTGCCAGCAGTTACAGGACAGGGAATTACAATGAGCAGTTCTTC. This gives the protein CASSYRTGNYNEQFF. Full variable domain (rest looked up from reference TRBV7-8 and TRBJ2-1): GAGVSQSPRYKVAKRGQDVALRCDPISGHVSLFWYQQALGQGPEFLTYFQNEAQLDKSGLPSDRFFAERPEGSVSTLKIQRTQQEDSAVYLCASSYRTGNYNEQFFGPGTRLTVL.

As to this clonotype: A read error is possible here, since a much larger clone lies one base away. The chain recombines TRBV28 with TRBJ2-5, with D uncertain. The CDR3 extends over 12 amino acids. Germline-derived CDR1 and CDR2 are MDHEN and SYDVKM. Trimming stripped 2 bases from V and 1 base from J, with 2 bases between. The CDR3 DNA is TGTGCCAGCAGTTTAATCCAAGAGACCCAGTACTTC. This codes for CASSLIQETQYF.

With respect to this clonotype: A read error may be the cause here, since a much bigger clone is one base away. This rearrangement joins TRBV28 to TRBJ2-2; 9 nucleotides align to TRBD1. With 5 bases clipped from V and 5 bases from J, the junction kept 6 bases outside the gene matches. The CDR3 is 15 residues long. Germline CDR1 reads MDHEN; CDR2 reads SYDVKM. CDR3 DNA sequence: TGTGCCAGCAGTCACTCCGGGACAGGGACCGGGGAGCTGTTTTTT. Translating gives CASSHSGTGTGELFF.

This clonotype was observed a few times. The chain has TRBV4-1 and TRBJ1-6; tentatively, D is TRBD1 (6 bases). The V gene's germline CDR1 is MGHRA and CDR2 YSYEKL. There are 16 residues in the CDR3. The V and J ends lost 0 bases and 14 bases respectively, with 20 bases between them. The CDR3 spells CASSQERRQGIQALHF. The CDR3 nucleotides read TGCGCCAGCAGCCAAGAAAGAAGGCAGGGGATCCAGGCCCTCCACTTT.

Only a few counts were recorded for this clonotype. The chain is built from TRBV5-1 and TRBJ2-3, with TRBD2 matching 11 bases. J was trimmed by 1 base and V by 4 bases; bases with no gene match: 11. This CDR3 region has 18 residues. CDR1 is SGHRS, CDR2 YFSETQ, per germline. CDR3 residues: CASSIRPVAGGRTDTQYF. The CDR3 region has the DNA TGCGCCAGCAGCATACGACCCGTAGCGGGGGGGCGCACAGATACGCAGTATTTT.

The J gene is TRBJ2-5, the V gene TRBV28; D is possibly TRBD1 (6 bases). The CDR3 has 14 residues. Germline V gene lookup returns CDR1 MDHEN and CDR2 SYDVKM. V lost 7 bases and J lost 0, with 12 bases in between. Here the CDR3 DNA reads TGTGCCAGCACCGGGACACCAAACCAAGAGACCCAGTACTTC. As protein: CASTGTPNQETQYF.

The V and J genes are TRBV6-2 or TRBV6-3 and TRBJ2-6, with D perhaps matching TRBD2 (6 bases). With 5 bases removed from V and 4 bases from J, the gap between germline ends came to 15 bases. The germline CDR1 and CDR2 sequences are MNHEY and SVGEGT. CDR3 length equals 16 residues. Here the CDR3 reads CASSRWEVSGANVLTF. DNA of the CDR3: TGTGCCAGCAGTCGCTGGGAGGTTTCCGGGGCCAACGTCCTGACTTTC.

This rearrangement joins TRBV7-2 to TRBJ2-2; weak D call: TRBD1 (5 bases). The CDR3 totals 15 residues. Germline-derived CDR1 and CDR2 are SGHTA and FQGNSA. Trimming shortened V by 5 bases and J by 2 bases, and 12 bases separated the two germline ends. Here the CDR3 DNA reads TGTGCCAGCAGCCTACAGGATCTAAACACCGGGGAGCTGTTTTTT. It is translated as CASSLQDLNTGELFF.

This clonotype showed up just a few times. The V and J genes are TRBV18 and TRBJ2-7; TRBD2 matches at 8 bases. Germline V gene sequence: CDR1 KGHSH, CDR2 LQKENI. Trimming cost V 2 bases and J 5 bases; bases outside gene matches: 14. This CDR3 has 17 amino acids. CDR3 protein: CASSPRDLSSGFHEQYF. CDR3 DNA: TGTGCCAGCTCACCAAGAGATTTGTCTAGCGGGTTTCACGAGCAGTACTTC.

V usage is TRBV20-1 and J usage is TRBJ2-1, with 10 bases aligning to TRBD2. The length of the CDR3 is 15 residues. The V gene end was trimmed by 0 bases and the J gene end by 8 bases; junction bases not matched to a gene: 7. Germline loops: CDR1 DFQATT, CDR2 SNEGSKA (reference sequence). Written as DNA, the CDR3 is TGCAGTGCTAGAGATCTTAGGACTAGCGGCCATGAGCAGTTCTTC. The encoded protein is CSARDLRTSGHEQFF.

The chain employs TRBV2 and TRBJ2-5; 10 bases line up with TRBD2. From germline, CDR1 is SNHLY and CDR2 FYNNEI. This CDR3 comprises 15 residues. With V trimmed by 8 bases and J by 4 bases, 10 bases remained unmatched. This CDR3 is CASAQERGGRETQYF. CDR3 DNA: TGTGCCAGCGCCCAGGAGCGGGGGGGCCGAGAGACCCAGTACTTC.